This T cell receptor beta chain emerged from a study of cytomegalovirus exposure and HLA in healthy donors. PCR involved 60 Vbeta and 13 Jbeta primers. As handled by the study authors: The count from a later analysis was 60 million to 85 million unique TCR beta chains, roughly 11 million of them shared. Assay: immunoSEQ multiplex PCR; the TCRdb copy retains only in-frame clones and omits some. V, J and clone size reflect that table, while D and trimming were determined from the DNA. The sample lists about 190,000 clones; around 83% were seen once. With 2 bases clipped from V and 1 base from J, the junction kept 9 bases outside the gene matches. This CDR3 contains 19 residues. Per germline, CDR1 LNHDA and CDR2 SQIVND (reference sequence).

The sample comprised PBMCs. The chain is built from TRBV19 and TRBJ2-1, with 12 bases identical to TRBD2. This TCR came from a man aged 40-50 years in good health and CMV-seropositive. CDR3 sequence reads: CASSISPSGRAGSYNEQFF. DNA of the CDR3: TGTGCCAGTAGTATATCCCCTAGCGGGAGGGCCGGATCCTACAATGAGCAGTTCTTC.